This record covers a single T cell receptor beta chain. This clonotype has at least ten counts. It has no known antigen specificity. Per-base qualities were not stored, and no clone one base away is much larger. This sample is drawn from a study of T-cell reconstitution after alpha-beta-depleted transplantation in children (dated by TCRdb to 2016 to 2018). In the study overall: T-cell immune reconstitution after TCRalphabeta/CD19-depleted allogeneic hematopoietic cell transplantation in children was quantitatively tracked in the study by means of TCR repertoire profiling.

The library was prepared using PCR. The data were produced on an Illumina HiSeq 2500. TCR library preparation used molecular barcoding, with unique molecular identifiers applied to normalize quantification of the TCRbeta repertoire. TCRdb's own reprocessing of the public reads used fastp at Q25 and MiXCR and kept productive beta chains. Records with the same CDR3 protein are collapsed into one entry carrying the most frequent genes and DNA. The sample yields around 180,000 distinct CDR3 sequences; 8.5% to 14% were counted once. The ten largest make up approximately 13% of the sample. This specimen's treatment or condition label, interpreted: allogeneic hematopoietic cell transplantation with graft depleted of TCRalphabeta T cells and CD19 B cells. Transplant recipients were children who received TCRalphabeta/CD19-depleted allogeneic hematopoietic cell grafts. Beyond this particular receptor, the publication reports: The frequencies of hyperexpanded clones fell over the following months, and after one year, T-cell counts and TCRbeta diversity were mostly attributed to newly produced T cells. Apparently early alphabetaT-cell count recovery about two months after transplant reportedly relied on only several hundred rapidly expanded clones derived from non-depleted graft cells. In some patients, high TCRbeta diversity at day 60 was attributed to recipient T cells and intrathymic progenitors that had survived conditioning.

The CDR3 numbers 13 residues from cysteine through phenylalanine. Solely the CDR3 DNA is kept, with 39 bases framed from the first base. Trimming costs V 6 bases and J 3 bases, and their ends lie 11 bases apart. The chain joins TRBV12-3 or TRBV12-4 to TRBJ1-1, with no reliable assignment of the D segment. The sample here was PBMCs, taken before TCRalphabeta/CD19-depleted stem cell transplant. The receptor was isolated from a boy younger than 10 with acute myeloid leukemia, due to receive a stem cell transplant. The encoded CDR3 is CASSISTDTEAFF. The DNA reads TGTGCCAGCAGCATATCAACGGACACTGAAGCTTTCTTT.